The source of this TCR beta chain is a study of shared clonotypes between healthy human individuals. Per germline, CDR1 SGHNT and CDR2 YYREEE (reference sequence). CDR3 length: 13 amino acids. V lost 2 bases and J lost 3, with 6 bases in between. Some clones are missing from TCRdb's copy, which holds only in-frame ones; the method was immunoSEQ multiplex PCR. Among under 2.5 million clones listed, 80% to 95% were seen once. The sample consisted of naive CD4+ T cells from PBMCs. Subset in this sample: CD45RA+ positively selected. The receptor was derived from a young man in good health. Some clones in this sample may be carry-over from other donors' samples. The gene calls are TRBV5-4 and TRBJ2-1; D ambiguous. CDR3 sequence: CASSFRSYNEQFF. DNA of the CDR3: TGTGCCAGCAGCTTTAGAAGCTACAATGAGCAGTTCTTC.